The present T cell receptor (beta chain) was sequenced within a study of T cell responses to AZD1222 COVID-19 vaccine. As regards this clone: Its cognate antigen is unknown.

Sequencing was performed with immunoSEQ multiplex PCR; in TCRdb, only in-frame clones are kept and a portion is missing. There are about 64,000 clones in the sample; 80% to 95% occur only once, and roughly 6% lies in the top ten. Trimming at V came to 4 bases and at J to 7 bases, leaving 9 bases not matched to a gene. The CDR3 length is 15 residues. The germline V gene encodes CDR1 SGHRS and CDR2 YFSETQ. Study-level findings and limits: Among those given AZD1222, only five or six were seropositive at baseline.

The receptor was isolated from an adult who received the MenACWY meningococcal vaccine as a control. Material: peripheral blood, obtained 28 days after the second dose of the MenACWY control vaccine. V and J are TRBV5-1 and TRBJ2-2, with TRBD1 identical over 8 bases. CDR3 loop: CASSGTGGLFGELFF. CDR3 sequence (DNA): TGCGCCAGCAGCGGAACAGGGGGACTTTTCGGGGAGCTGTTTTTT.